These T cell receptor beta chains were read from a single sample in a study of blood T cell repertoires in COVID-19. Here immunoSEQ multiplex PCR was the method, and the copy in TCRdb shows in-frame clones only, minus some. The sample has more than 80,000 clones; about 82% are singletons. The sequenced material came from peripheral blood. The receptors derive from an older man with COVID-19, enrolled during active disease. Both conserved end residues are part of each CDR3. Fields, in order: J gene, clone size, V gene, D gene, CDR3 DNA, CDR3 protein. The D gene is left open where the match is weak. Only some rows state a clone size, as once, few, many or a class for expanded clones.

J: TRBJ2-6; size: once; V: TRBV7-9; D: .; DNA: TGTGCCAGCCCTCGTGGGGAGACCGGGGCCAACGTCCTGACTTTC; CDR3: CASPRGETGANVLTF
J: TRBJ2-7; size: .; V: TRBV10-3; D: TRBD1; DNA: TGTGCCATCAGTGGGCCTCCAGGGGGACAGGACTCCTACGAGCAGTACTTC; CDR3: CAISGPPGGQDSYEQYF
J: TRBJ2-7; size: .; V: TRBV19; D: .; DNA: TGTGCCAGTAGTGATGGGGGGGAGCAGTACTTC; CDR3: CASSDGGEQYF
J: TRBJ1-6; size: .; V: TRBV18; D: TRBD1; DNA: TGTGCCAGCTCACCGACAGGGGCAGAAGATTCACCCCTCCACTTT; CDR3: CASSPTGAEDSPLHF
J: TRBJ1-5; size: medium-sized; V: TRBV6-5; D: TRBD1; DNA: TGTGCCAGCAGTCGCCGACAGGGAGATAATCAGCCCCAGCATTTT; CDR3: CASSRRQGDNQPQHF
J: TRBJ1-1; size: once; V: TRBV19; D: .; DNA: TGTGCCAGTAGTCGAGGAGTATTCATGAACACTGAAGCTTTCTTT; CDR3: CASSRGVFMNTEAFF
J: TRBJ2-7; size: .; V: TRBV19; D: .; DNA: TGTGCCAGTAGTATCCGGGACAACTACGAGCAGTACTTC; CDR3: CASSIRDNYEQYF
J: TRBJ2-7; size: .; V: TRBV21-1; D: .; DNA: TGTGCCAGCAGCAAAAGGGTAGGGACAGCCTACGAGCAGTACTTC; CDR3: CASSKRVGTAYEQYF
J: TRBJ2-3; size: .; V: TRBV2; D: TRBD2; DNA: TGTGCCAGCAGTGGGGGGGGTTCATTCACAGATACGCAGTATTTT; CDR3: CASSGGGSFTDTQYF
J: TRBJ2-2; size: .; V: TRBV29-1; D: .; DNA: TGCAGCGTTGCACCCAGGGTTGACACCGGGGAGCTGTTTTTT; CDR3: CSVAPRVDTGELFF
J: TRBJ1-5; size: .; V: TRBV6-6; D: .; DNA: TGTGCCAGCAGTTACCCAGACACAACCGCGGGGCAGCCCCAGCATTTT; CDR3: CASSYPDTTAGQPQHF
J: TRBJ1-6; size: .; V: TRBV19; D: TRBD1; DNA: TGTGCCAGTATGAAGACAGGGGGCCTCTATAATTCACCCCTCCACTTT; CDR3: CASMKTGGLYNSPLHF
J: TRBJ1-6; size: .; V: TRBV4-2; D: TRBD1; DNA: TGTGCCAGCAGCCAAGGGACAGGGCTGGATAATTCACCCCTCCACTTT; CDR3: CASSQGTGLDNSPLHF
J: TRBJ1-1; size: .; V: TRBV19; D: TRBD1; DNA: TGTGCCAGTACCTTCCGGACAGGTGAGGAAGCTTTCTTT; CDR3: CASTFRTGEEAFF
J: TRBJ2-7; size: .; V: TRBV5-1; D: .; DNA: TGCGCCAGCAGCTTGGAATATATCGGGAACCCCTACGAGCAGTACTTC; CDR3: CASSLEYIGNPYEQYF
J: TRBJ2-2; size: .; V: TRBV13; D: .; DNA: TGTGCCAGCAGCCTAAGACTTAACACCGGGGAGCTGTTTTTT; CDR3: CASSLRLNTGELFF
J: TRBJ1-5; size: .; V: TRBV4-1; D: .; DNA: TGCGCCAGCAGCCAAGACATCAATCAGCCCCAGCATTTT; CDR3: CASSQDINQPQHF
J: TRBJ1-4; size: .; V: TRBV11-2; D: .; DNA: TGTGCCAGCAGCTTAGAGGGTGCCTCGGGGAAACTGTTTTTT; CDR3: CASSLEGASGKLFF
J: TRBJ2-1; size: .; V: TRBV7-2; D: .; DNA: TGTGCCAGCAGCCGTTGGGAATCGGGGTCCGGTGAGCAGTTCTTC; CDR3: CASSRWESGSGEQFF
J: TRBJ1-5; size: once; V: TRBV28; D: .; DNA: TGTGCCAGCAGTCAAAATCAGCCCCAGCATTTT; CDR3: CASSQNQPQHF
J: TRBJ1-3; size: .; V: TRBV5-1; D: .; DNA: TGCGCCAGCAGCTACGCGACAACCAGCTCTGGAAACACCATATATTTT; CDR3: CASSYATTSSGNTIYF
J: TRBJ1-3; size: .; V: TRBV5-1; D: TRBD1; DNA: TGCGCCAGCAGCTTGGAAGGGGGCACTGGAAACACCATATATTTT; CDR3: CASSLEGGTGNTIYF
J: TRBJ1-4; size: few; V: TRBV28; D: TRBD1; DNA: TGTGCCAGCAGTTTAAGTCCAGGACAGGCAGGCACTAATGAAAAACTGTTTTTT; CDR3: CASSLSPGQAGTNEKLFF
J: TRBJ2-1; size: once; V: TRBV11-1; D: .; DNA: TGTGCCAGCAGCTTAAACATACAGGATTCCTACAATGAGCAGTTCTTC; CDR3: CASSLNIQDSYNEQFF
J: TRBJ1-4; size: .; V: TRBV28; D: TRBD1; DNA: TGTGCCAGCAGGACACAGGGGGCGGGTAATGAAAAACTGTTTTTT; CDR3: CASRTQGAGNEKLFF
J: TRBJ2-3; size: .; V: TRBV18; D: TRBD1; DNA: TGTGCCAGCTCACCACAGGGGGCTGATACGCAGTATTTT; CDR3: CASSPQGADTQYF
J: TRBJ1-5; size: .; V: TRBV7-6; D: .; DNA: TGTGCCAGCAGCTTAAATACGGGTGTCGGTCAGCCCCAGCATTTT; CDR3: CASSLNTGVGQPQHF
J: TRBJ1-1; size: .; V: TRBV3-1/TRBV3-2; D: .; DNA: TGTGCCAGCAGCCTCGGGAGGAATGGAATGAACACTGAAGCTTTCTTT; CDR3: CASSLGRNGMNTEAFF
J: TRBJ1-5; size: .; V: TRBV7-8; D: .; DNA: TGTGCCAGCAGCTTAAGGACAGATAGCAATCAGCCCCAGCATTTT; CDR3: CASSLRTDSNQPQHF
J: TRBJ2-2; size: .; V: TRBV4-1; D: .; DNA: TGCGCCAGCAGCCAAGAGGGCTCGGGAAACACCGGGGAGCTGTTTTTT; CDR3: CASSQEGSGNTGELFF
J: TRBJ2-3; size: few; V: TRBV30; D: .; DNA: TGTGCCTGGAGTGACACTAGCAGAGATACGCAGTATTTT; CDR3: CAWSDTSRDTQYF
J: TRBJ1-5; size: .; V: TRBV6-1; D: .; DNA: TGTGCCAGCAGTGAAGCGTCGGCAGGTTCTCCCCCCCAGCATTTT; CDR3: CASSEASAGSPPQHF
J: TRBJ2-7; size: .; V: TRBV6-5; D: .; DNA: TGTGCCAGCAAAGGACGGAGGAGCTCCTACGAGCAGTACTTC; CDR3: CASKGRRSSYEQYF
J: TRBJ2-3; size: few; V: TRBV9; D: TRBD2; DNA: TGTGCCAGCAGCCCTGGACTAGCATCTAGCACAGATACGCAGTATTTT; CDR3: CASSPGLASSTDTQYF
J: TRBJ1-5; size: .; V: TRBV28; D: TRBD1; DNA: TGTGCCAGCAGTTTGGGACAGGGCCGGCAGCCCCAGCATTTT; CDR3: CASSLGQGRQPQHF
J: TRBJ1-1; size: once; V: TRBV6-5; D: .; DNA: TGTGCCAGCAGTTATCAAGGGGCAGGGAGGATCACTGAAGCTTTCTTT; CDR3: CASSYQGAGRITEAFF
J: TRBJ2-7; size: .; V: TRBV28; D: TRBD1; DNA: TGTGCCAGCAGATGGGTACAGGGGGCGAAAAGCGAGCAGTACTTC; CDR3: CASRWVQGAKSEQYF
J: TRBJ1-2; size: .; V: TRBV6-5; D: .; DNA: TGTGCCAGCAATCCGGGACTGCCGAACTATGGCTACACCTTC; CDR3: CASNPGLPNYGYTF
J: TRBJ2-3; size: .; V: TRBV5-1; D: .; DNA: TGCGCCAGCAGCTTCTACAGGGAATTAACAGATACGCAGTATTTT; CDR3: CASSFYRELTDTQYF
J: TRBJ2-3; size: few; V: TRBV24-1; D: .; DNA: TGTGCCACCAGTGACCATGACAGGCTCAGCACAGATACGCAGTATTTT; CDR3: CATSDHDRLSTDTQYF
J: TRBJ2-5; size: .; V: TRBV27; D: .; DNA: TGTGCCAGCAGTCGCGAGGGGGGGGAGGTTGGGGAGACCCAGTACTTC; CDR3: CASSREGGEVGETQYF
J: TRBJ2-1; size: .; V: TRBV7-9; D: TRBD2; DNA: TGTGCCAGCAGCCGGCCGGGACTAGCGGGAGCTATATACAATGAGCAGTTCTTC; CDR3: CASSRPGLAGAIYNEQFF
J: TRBJ1-1; size: .; V: TRBV10-3; D: .; DNA: TGTGCCATCAGTGAGAGGGGGACTGAAGCTTTCTTT; CDR3: CAISERGTEAFF
J: TRBJ1-1; size: .; V: TRBV4-3; D: .; DNA: TGCGCCAGCAGCCAAGCCCACCGCCGGGTCGTGAACACTGAAGCTTTCTTT; CDR3: CASSQAHRRVVNTEAFF
J: TRBJ1-1; size: .; V: TRBV4-1; D: TRBD1; DNA: TGCGCCAGCAGCCAAGGGGCTGGGACAGAGAACACTGAAGCTTTCTTT; CDR3: CASSQGAGTENTEAFF
J: TRBJ2-7; size: .; V: TRBV13; D: TRBD2; DNA: TGTGCCAGCAGCGGGCGACTAGCGGGAGACTACGAGCAGTACTTC; CDR3: CASSGRLAGDYEQYF
J: TRBJ1-2; size: .; V: TRBV25-1; D: .; DNA: TGTGCCAGCAGTGAAGGGACATACTATGGCTACACCTTC; CDR3: CASSEGTYYGYTF
J: TRBJ1-1; size: .; V: TRBV6-5; D: TRBD1; DNA: TGTGCCAGCAGCAGGGGGACGGACACTGAAGCTTTCTTT; CDR3: CASSRGTDTEAFF
J: TRBJ2-7; size: few; V: TRBV7-3; D: TRBD1; DNA: TGTGCCAGCAGCCGCGGACAGGGGCCCTACGAGCAGTACTTC; CDR3: CASSRGQGPYEQYF
J: TRBJ2-2; size: .; V: TRBV7-6; D: TRBD2; DNA: TGTGCCAGCAGCTTGGGACTAGCGGGAGGGCCACCCACCGGGGAGCTGTTTTTT; CDR3: CASSLGLAGGPPTGELFF